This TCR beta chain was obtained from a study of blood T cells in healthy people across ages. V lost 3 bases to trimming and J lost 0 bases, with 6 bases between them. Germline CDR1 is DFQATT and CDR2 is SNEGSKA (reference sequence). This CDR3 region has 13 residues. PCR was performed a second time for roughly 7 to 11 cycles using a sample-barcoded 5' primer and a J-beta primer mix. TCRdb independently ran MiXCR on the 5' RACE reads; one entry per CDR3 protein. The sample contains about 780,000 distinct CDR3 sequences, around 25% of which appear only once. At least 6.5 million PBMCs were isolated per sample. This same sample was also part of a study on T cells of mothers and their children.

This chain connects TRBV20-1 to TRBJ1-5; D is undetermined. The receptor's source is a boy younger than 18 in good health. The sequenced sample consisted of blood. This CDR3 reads CSASGISNQPQHF. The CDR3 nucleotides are TGCAGTGCTAGTGGCATTAGCAATCAGCCCCAGCATTTT.